Presented here are 19 T cell receptor beta chains from one specimen sequenced in a study of T cells in Graves' hyperthyroidism and ophthalmopathy. Amplified TCR beta CDR3 regions derived from RNA transcripts. Primed by the HTBI set, a first-round RT-PCR was run on the TCR CDR3. MiXCR was run by TCRdb on the multiplex PCR reads, yielding one entry per CDR3 protein. The sample yields about 400,000 distinct CDR3 sequences, over 11% seen once. Sequences were obtained from blood. The source of these receptors is a man aged 45-65 years with Graves' ophthalmopathy.

This clonotype occurred many times. The chain recombines TRBV18 with TRBJ2-3; 14 positions agree with TRBD2. CDR1 KGHSH and CDR2 LQKENI come from the germline V gene. The CDR3 contains 16 residues. Unmatched junction bases numbered 4, after V lost 3 bases and J lost 5 bases. The CDR3 coding sequence is TGTGCCAGCTCACCTAGACTAGCGGGAGGGCAAGATACGCAGTATTTT. It specifies CASSPRLAGGQDTQYF.

This clonotype was recorded at least ten times. The chain couples TRBV20-1 to TRBJ1-5; D remains ambiguous. Germline CDR1 reads DFQATT; CDR2 reads SNEGSKA (reference sequence). V gave up 6 bases and J gave up 0 bases, with 24 bases separating them. The CDR3 runs to 18 residues. The CDR3 nucleotides are TGCAGTGCATCAACCTATAAACCGGGAGAACTTAGCAATCAGCCCCAGCATTTT. Its protein is CSASTYKPGELSNQPQHF.

The rearrangement uses TRBV19 and TRBJ1-3, with D hard to call. The CDR3 runs to 13 residues. Germline CDR1 is LNHDA and CDR2 is SQIVND (reference sequence). The V gene lost 1 base and the J gene lost 5 bases, with 6 bases spanning the gap. CDR3 amino acids: CASSIGARNTIYF. The CDR3 DNA sequence: TGTGCCAGTAGTATAGGAGCGAGAAACACCATATATTTT. The full variable domain, with the rest looked up from reference TRBV19 and TRBJ1-3, is DGGITQSPKYLFRKEGQNVTLSCEQNLNHDAMYWYRQDPGQGLRLIYYSQIVNDFQKGDIAEGYSVSREKKESFPLTVTSAQKNPTAFYLCASSIGARNTIYFGEGSWLTVV.

This clonotype was seen at least ten times. J is TRBJ2-1 and V is TRBV12-3 or TRBV12-4; possibly TRBD1 for D (6 bases). The CDR3 length is 16 residues. V was clipped by 6 bases and J by 3 bases, with 18 bases between them. As DNA, the CDR3 is TGTGCCAGCAGCCTAGGCCTTACAGGGTTCTACAATGAGCAGTTCTTC. It translates to CASSLGLTGFYNEQFF.

This clonotype was counted ten times or more. The V gene is TRBV5-1, the J gene TRBJ2-2; D is ambiguous. From germline, CDR1 is SGHRS and CDR2 YFSETQ. V dropped 2 bases and J dropped 4 bases, with 15 bases sitting between them. This CDR3 comprises 16 residues. The CDR3 bases are TGCGCCAGCAGCTTAGGAACCGTAGAACTCACCGGGGAGCTGTTTTTT. This codes for CASSLGTVELTGELFF.

In this sample, this clonotype turned up a few times. The chain employs TRBV19 and TRBJ2-3; 7 positions agree with TRBD1. Losses at the gene ends were 8 bases for V and 1 base for J; bases not matched to a gene: 6. The germline V gene encodes CDR1 LNHDA and CDR2 SQIVND (reference sequence). CDR3 length: 14 amino acids. The CDR3 DNA reads TGTGCCAGTTGTGACAGGGTTGGCACAGATACGCAGTATTTT. Protein sequence: CASCDRVGTDTQYF.

This clonotype was picked up a small number of times. V is TRBV5-1 and J is TRBJ2-5, with D maybe TRBD2 (6 bases). CDR3 length: 15 residues. V dropped 1 base and J dropped 0 bases, with 10 bases sitting between them. Germline values: CDR1 SGHRS, CDR2 YFSETQ. As DNA, the CDR3 is TGCGCCAGCAGCTTGAGACGGGAGTACCAAGAGACCCAGTACTTC. Translated: CASSLRREYQETQYF.

This clonotype has at least ten counts. In nucleotides, the CDR3 is TGTGCCAGCATCCTGATGGGGGGGGATGAGCAGTTCTTC. Translation: CASILMGGDEQFF. The chain links TRBV12-3 or TRBV12-4 to TRBJ2-1, with 7 bases lining up with TRBD2. J lost 8 bases, V lost 7 bases, and 8 bases had no gene match. The CDR3 length is 13 residues.

The gene calls are TRBV5-1 and TRBJ2-5; 7 nucleotides match TRBD1. The germline gives CDR1 SGHRS, CDR2 YFSETQ. V dropped 5 bases and J dropped 2; count of bases not matched to a gene: 6. The CDR3 has 14 amino acids. CDR3 region: CASREGQEQETQYF. The CDR3 coding sequence is TGCGCCAGCAGGGAAGGACAGGAACAAGAGACCCAGTACTTC.

A few counts support this clonotype. CDR3 bases: TGCAGGGGGGGGGACCCTAACTATGGCTACACCTTC. Translated: CRGGDPNYGYTF. The chain carries TRBV29-1 and TRBJ1-2; D might be TRBD1 (5 bases). Germline values: CDR1 SQVTM, CDR2 ANQGSEA. CDR3 length: 12 residues.

In DNA form, the CDR3 reads TGCAGTGCTAGAGATGGGGTTTGGGGGGAGCTGTTTTTT. Translated: CSARDGVWGELFF. This sequence joins TRBV20-1 and TRBJ2-2; D unresolved. The germline gives CDR1 DFQATT, CDR2 SNEGSKA (reference sequence). The V end lost 0 bases, the J end lost 8 bases, and 10 bases lay between the germline ends. The CDR3 is 13 amino acids.

The sample holds many counts of this clonotype. The rearrangement uses TRBV5-1 and TRBJ1-5, with TRBD1 matching over 8 bases. This CDR3 is 15 amino acids long. The trim removed 4 bases at V and 5 bases at J, leaving 8 bases unmatched. Germline CDR1 and CDR2: SGHRS and YFSETQ. Written as DNA, the CDR3 is TGCGCCAGCAGCACCGGACAGGGACGAGATCAGCCCCAGCATTTT. Amino acid sequence: CASSTGQGRDQPQHF.

This clonotype was picked up many times. The V and J genes are TRBV7-8 and TRBJ1-1; D gene uncertain. The CDR3 runs 15 residues. V was shortened by 5 bases and J by 0 bases, with 13 bases between the two germline ends. Germline V gene sequence: CDR1 SGHVS, CDR2 FQNEAQ. The CDR3 loop is CASSRETGMNTEAFF. The CDR3 nucleotides read TGTGCCAGCAGCCGTGAAACGGGGATGAACACTGAAGCTTTCTTT.

This clonotype was found many times. CDR3 loop: CAWARGGGGNTIYF. The CDR3 DNA follows: TGTGCCTGGGCGCGTGGGGGCGGTGGAAACACCATATATTTT. The chain uses TRBV30 and TRBJ1-3, with a tentative D call TRBD1 (6 bases). Germline V CDR1 and CDR2: GTSNPN, SVGIG (reference sequence). CDR3 length: 14 amino acids. Trimming removed 5 bases from V and 3 bases from J, with 14 bases in between.

This clonotype has a handful of counts. The chain combines TRBV19 with TRBJ2-3, with 10 bases identical to TRBD2. CDR3 length equals 16 residues. J was trimmed by 6 bases and V by 2 bases; bases with no gene match: 8. Germline loops: CDR1 LNHDA, CDR2 SQIVND (reference sequence). Written as DNA, the CDR3 is TGTGCCAGTAGTATAAGCGGGAGGGCCTCCGGGGATACGCAGTATTTT. Residues: CASSISGRASGDTQYF.

This clonotype was recorded a few times. This chain joins TRBV6-6 and TRBJ2-5; TRBD2 matches 11 bases. V shed 0 bases, J shed 5 bases, and the junction held 5 bases outside the gene matches. The CDR3 spans 16 residues. Germline CDR1 and CDR2: MNHNY and SVGAGI (reference sequence). CDR3 in DNA: TGTGCCAGCAGTTACTCTTCTCCTAGCGGGAGGGAGACCCAGTACTTC. Protein sequence: CASSYSSPSGRETQYF.

The V and J genes are TRBV12-3 or TRBV12-4 and TRBJ1-5; D is uncertain. CDR3 length: 13 residues. The V end lost 3 bases, the J end lost 4 bases, and 7 bases lay between the germline ends. The CDR3 coding sequence is TGTGCCAGCAGTTTGATTCTAAATCAGCCCCAGCATTTT. Residues: CASSLILNQPQHF.

This clonotype was counted ten times or more. This chain uses TRBV18 with TRBJ2-1; 10 bases match TRBD1. Germline CDR1 is KGHSH and CDR2 is LQKENI. The CDR3 is made up of 17 amino acids. V dropped 6 bases and J dropped 4; count of bases not matched to a gene: 12. The DNA of the CDR3 is TGTGCCAGCTCCTCCCCGGTCGGGACAGGGGATTACAATGAGCAGTTCTTC. Translation: CASSSPVGTGDYNEQFF.

This clonotype was recorded at least ten times. The rearrangement uses TRBV20-1 and TRBJ2-1, with 7 bases lining up with TRBD2. Germline trimming cut 5 bases from V and 1 base from J; bases unmatched to any gene: 5. The CDR3 covers 14 residues. The germline gives CDR1 DFQATT, CDR2 SNEGSKA (reference sequence). Written as DNA, the CDR3 is TGCAGTGCTGGGAGCGGGACTTCCTACAATGAGCAGTTCTTC. It translates to CSAGSGTSYNEQFF.